Shown below are 25 T cell receptor beta chains from a single sample sequenced in a study of human T cells and chemical hapten exposure. TCRdb processed the 5' RACE reads anew with MiXCR; each CDR3 protein has one entry. The sample shows about 140,000 distinct CDR3 sequences, 4.1% of them seen only once. Total RNA was isolated from unfractionated whole blood. The receptors derive from a female donor in good health.

There are many counts of this clonotype. This chain links TRBV5-8 with TRBJ1-1; D unclear. Germline CDR1 is SGHTS and CDR2 is YDEGEE. Trimming pared 1 base from V and 5 bases from J, leaving 18 bases between. This CDR3 is built from 16 residues. In nucleotides, the CDR3 is TGTGCCAGCAGCTTGTTGTGGGCAGGAGGTTATACTGAAGCTTTCTTT. It translates to CASSLLWAGGYTEAFF.

Worth noting for this clonotype: Just one base apart from a much larger clone, this may be a read error. This chain connects TRBV20-1 to TRBJ1-1; D may be TRBD1 (6 bases). V was cut by 3 bases and J by 5 bases, with 13 bases left in between. The CDR3 is made up of 13 amino acids. Germline CDR1 and CDR2: DFQATT and SNEGSKA (reference sequence). DNA of the CDR3: TGCAGTGCTAGCTCGGGGAGGGGGACTGAAGCTTTCTTT. Protein product: CSASSGRGTEAFF.

In its sample, this clonotype was seen a few times. This chain joins TRBV3-1 and TRBJ2-2; D possibly matches TRBD1 or TRBD2 (6 bases each). Germline CDR1 and CDR2: LGHDT and YNNKEL (reference sequence). The CDR3 length is 16 residues. Trimming stripped 4 bases from V and 3 bases from J, with 15 bases between. The CDR3 nucleotides are TGTGCCAGCAGCCGTAGAGGGGGGCGATACACCGGGGAGCTGTTTTTT. Translation gives CASSRRGGRYTGELFF.

This clonotype was seen many times. V and J are TRBV27 and TRBJ1-1; D is possibly TRBD1 (6 bases). The CDR3 totals 14 residues. Germline assignment: CDR1 MNHEY and CDR2 SMNVEV (reference sequence). The V end was cut by 6 bases, the J end by 4 bases, with 15 bases between. The CDR3 DNA is TGTGCCAGCAGATCAACGAGGGGGGGCACTGAAGCTTTCTTT. It codes for CASRSTRGGTEAFF.

The sample holds many counts of this clonotype. V and J are TRBV25-1 and TRBJ2-3; 7 bases match TRBD2. V gave up 6 bases and J gave up 5 bases; unmatched junction bases: 11. CDR1 and CDR2 from the germline V gene are MGHDK and SYGVNS. The CDR3 sequence is 15 residues long. CDR3 bases: TGTGCCAGCAGAAATTCTGGGGGGGGGGAAGATACGCAGTATTTT. Its protein product is CASRNSGGGEDTQYF.

The CDR3 reads CASSFLTGRRTDTQYF. The CDR3 nucleotides read TGTGCCAGCAGCTTCCTGACAGGGAGACGCACAGATACGCAGTATTTT. The V and J genes are TRBV7-2 and TRBJ2-3; 7 nucleotides line up with TRBD1. The V gene's germline CDR1 is SGHTA and CDR2 FQGNSA. The CDR3 is 16 amino acids. With V trimmed by 3 bases and J by 1 base, 7 bases remained unmatched.

This clonotype has ten or more counts. The genes are TRBV5-1 and TRBJ2-1; D is possibly TRBD1 (6 bases). The V gene's germline CDR1 is SGHRS and CDR2 YFSETQ. Trimming stripped 0 bases from V and 5 bases from J, with 15 bases between. The CDR3 length is 16 residues. The CDR3 coding sequence is TGCGCCAGCAGCTTGGATGGGACAAGGGGCCACAATGAGCAGTTCTTC. This gives the protein CASSLDGTRGHNEQFF.

This clonotype has ten or more counts. The chain combines TRBV6-2 or TRBV6-3 with TRBJ2-1, with D perhaps TRBD1 (6 bases). Trimming pared 7 bases from V and 2 bases from J, leaving 12 bases between. CDR3 length: 14 residues. Looked up from germline, CDR1 is MNHEY and CDR2 is SVGEGT. CDR3 nucleotides: TGTGCCAGCACTGTTGGGGGCCCCTACAATGAGCAGTTCTTC. It encodes CASTVGGPYNEQFF.

Ten or more counts support this clonotype. This sequence joins TRBV4-3 and TRBJ2-2; D might be TRBD1 (6 bases). The V and J ends lost 0 bases and 5 bases respectively, with 10 bases between them. Germline values: CDR1 LGHNA, CDR2 YSLEER. This CDR3 contains 15 residues. CDR3 in amino acids: CASSQDPQGTGELFF. DNA for the CDR3: TGCGCCAGCAGCCAAGATCCCCAGGGGACCGGGGAGCTGTTTTTT.

This clonotype has more than one count but fewer than ten. The DNA of the CDR3 is TGTGCCAGCAGCCTACTCCCACTAGCTCTCACAGATACGCAGTATTTT. Protein product: CASSLLPLALTDTQYF. This chain links TRBV7-9 with TRBJ2-3; tentatively, D is TRBD2 (6 bases). The germline V and J ends were trimmed by 5 bases and 2 bases, with 17 bases remaining between them. The CDR3 has 16 residues. Germline loops: CDR1 SEHNR, CDR2 FQNEAQ (reference sequence).

The genes are TRBV12-3 or TRBV12-4 and TRBJ2-7, with D possibly matching TRBD2 (6 bases). V dropped 8 bases and J dropped 6 bases, with 23 bases sitting between them. The CDR3 is made up of 15 amino acids. In nucleotides, the CDR3 is TGTGCCAGCGGAAGTGGGGGAGGTTGGTTTGGCGAGCAGTACTTC. Translated: CASGSGGGWFGEQYF.

This sequence joins TRBV29-1 and TRBJ1-1; 12 nucleotides align to TRBD1. J was trimmed by 5 bases and V by 3 bases; bases with no gene match: 16. CDR1 and CDR2 from the germline V gene are SQVTM and ANQGSEA. CDR3 length equals 18 residues. The CDR3 region is CSVDGTGGRILSGTEAFF. As DNA, the CDR3 is TGCAGCGTTGACGGGACAGGGGGCAGGATTTTAAGCGGGACTGAAGCTTTCTTT. The full variable domain, rest sourced from reference TRBV29-1 and TRBJ1-1, is SAVISQKPSRDICQRGTSLTIQCQVDSQVTMMFWYRQQPGQSLTLIATANQGSEATYESGFVIDKFPISRPNLTFSTLTVSNMSPEDSSIYLCSVDGTGGRILSGTEAFFGQGTRLTVV.

In its sample, this clonotype was seen a few times. The chain couples TRBV15 to TRBJ2-7; TRBD1 aligns across 7 bases. The V and J ends lost 2 bases and 1 base, in that order; junction bases with no gene match: 5. There are 15 residues in the CDR3. Germline values: CDR1 LNHNV, CDR2 YYDKDF (reference sequence). In DNA form, the CDR3 reads TGTGCCACCAGCAGACTAAGGGACAGTTCCTACGAGCAGTACTTC. Translated, it gives CATSRLRDSSYEQYF.

J is TRBJ1-1 and V is TRBV5-5; 7 bases align to TRBD1. The germline V gene has CDR1 SGHKS and CDR2 YYEKEE (reference sequence). After removal of 5 bases from V and 0 bases from J, the junction contained 10 bases not matched to a gene. The CDR3 consists of 16 residues. CDR3 DNA sequence: TGTGCCAGCAGTCGTCGGGGACAGCGTATGAACACTGAAGCTTTCTTT. Its protein is CASSRRGQRMNTEAFF. The full variable domain, its missing parts supplied by reference TRBV5-5 and TRBJ1-1, is DAGVTQSPTHLIKTRGQQVTLRCSPISGHKSVSWYQQVLGQGPQFIFQYYEKEERGRGNFPDRFSARQFPNYSSELNVNALLLGDSALYLCASSRRGQRMNTEAFFGQGTRLTVV.

This clonotype was detected many times. The chain recombines TRBV6-5 with TRBJ2-1; no clear D gene. With 7 bases removed from V and 4 bases from J, the gap between germline ends came to 11 bases. The CDR3 has 13 residues. CDR1 and CDR2 from the germline V gene are MNHEY and SVGAGI. The CDR3 spells CASTGIGYNEQFF. The CDR3 nucleotides are TGTGCCAGCACTGGCATTGGATACAATGAGCAGTTCTTC.

This clonotype came up many times. This rearrangement joins TRBV9 to TRBJ2-3; D remains ambiguous. The CDR3 is 16 residues long. The germline gives CDR1 SGDLS, CDR2 YYNGEE. Trimming took off 0 bases at V and 6 bases at J, with 17 bases between the two ends. The CDR3 sequence: CASSVGAQHWTDTQYF. The DNA for the CDR3 is TGTGCCAGCAGCGTAGGGGCCCAGCATTGGACGGATACGCAGTATTTT.

This clonotype was counted ten times or more. V usage is TRBV12-5 and J usage is TRBJ2-7, with TRBD2 identical over 16 bases. The V and J ends lost 5 bases and 3 bases, in that order; junction bases with no gene match: 10. The CDR3 contains 18 residues. Germline CDR1 reads LGHNT; CDR2 reads FRNRAP. This chain's CDR3 is CASGPPGLAGGQGYEQYF. For the CDR3, the DNA is TGTGCTAGTGGTCCTCCGGGACTAGCGGGGGGGCAGGGCTACGAGCAGTACTTC.

This clonotype has ten or more counts. The CDR3 DNA follows: TGCAGCGTTGAAGACCGACAGGTTTGTAATGAAAAACTGTTTTTT. Protein sequence: CSVEDRQVCNEKLFF. V gene TRBV29-1 combines with J gene TRBJ1-4; D may be TRBD1 (6 bases). The CDR3 contains 15 residues. Germline lookup yields CDR1 SQVTM and CDR2 ANQGSEA. The V end lost 0 bases, the J end lost 4 bases, and 12 bases lay between the germline ends. Looking up the rest from reference TRBV29-1 and TRBJ1-4 gives the full variable domain: SAVISQKPSRDICQRGTSLTIQCQVDSQVTMMFWYRQQPGQSLTLIATANQGSEATYESGFVIDKFPISRPNLTFSTLTVSNMSPEDSSIYLCSVEDRQVCNEKLFFGSGTQLSVL.

There are many counts of this clonotype. V gene TRBV11-2 combines with J gene TRBJ2-1; D is possibly TRBD1 (5 bases). In germline, CDR1 is SGHAT, CDR2 FQNNGV. The CDR3 is 15 amino acids. Trimming cost V 0 bases and J 4 bases, with 10 bases left between them. In DNA form, the CDR3 reads TGTGCCAGCAGCTTAGATCGGACATCTTACAATGAGCAGTTCTTC. This encodes CASSLDRTSYNEQFF.

This chain links TRBV7-2 with TRBJ1-2; weak D call: TRBD1 (5 bases). The germline V and J ends were trimmed by 2 bases and 7 bases, with 11 bases remaining between them. From germline, CDR1 is SGHTA and CDR2 FQGNSA. This CDR3 is 13 amino acids long. The CDR3 sequence is CASSLNQQAGYTF. CDR3 in DNA: TGTGCCAGCAGCTTAAACCAACAGGCTGGCTACACCTTC.

The sample holds a few counts of this clonotype. The chain has TRBV5-1 and TRBJ2-2, with a weak D call TRBD1 (6 bases). CDR3 length: 15 amino acids. The germline V gene encodes CDR1 SGHRS and CDR2 YFSETQ. With 5 bases removed from V and 3 bases from J, the gap between germline ends came to 14 bases. As DNA, the CDR3 is TGCGCCAGCAGAGCTACAGGGTTGGACACCGGGGAGCTGTTTTTT. Translated, it gives CASRATGLDTGELFF. The complete variable domain, with remaining parts taken from reference TRBV5-1 and TRBJ2-2, reads KAGVTQTPRYLIKTRGQQVTLSCSPISGHRSVSWYQQTPGQGLQFLFEYFSETQRNKGNFPGRFSGRQFSNSRSEMNVSTLELGDSALYLCASRATGLDTGELFFGEGSRLTVL.

This clonotype has ten or more counts. The chain links TRBV7-2 to TRBJ1-1; 7 bases map to TRBD1. The length of the CDR3 is 14 residues. The J segment lost 5 bases and the V segment lost 5 bases, leaving 8 bases of the junction unmatched. The germline gives CDR1 SGHTA, CDR2 FQGNSA. This CDR3 is CASSPTQGWTEAFF. For the CDR3, the DNA is TGTGCCAGCAGCCCGACACAGGGGTGGACTGAAGCTTTCTTT.

This clonotype came up many times. The gene calls are TRBV5-1 and TRBJ1-6; tentatively, D is TRBD1 (5 bases). CDR1 is SGHRS and CDR2 is YFSETQ in the germline V gene. Trimming removed 4 bases from V and 7 bases from J, with 15 bases in between. The CDR3 runs to 15 residues. The CDR3 DNA sequence: TGCGCCAGCAGCCCGGCCTGGGGCCAGAATTCACCCCTCCACTTT. Protein product: CASSPAWGQNSPLHF.

The table lists this clonotype with many counts. The chain is built from TRBV6-1 and TRBJ2-3; TRBD2 agrees at 9 bases. The CDR3 runs to 16 residues. CDR1 is MNHNS and CDR2 is SASEGT in the germline V gene. Germline trimming cut 6 bases from V and 10 bases from J; bases unmatched to any gene: 17. This chain's CDR3 is CASSPDRYSSGVAQYF. The CDR3 region has the DNA TGTGCCAGCAGCCCCGACAGGTACTCTAGCGGGGTTGCGCAGTATTTT.

This clonotype was counted at least ten times. The rearrangement joins TRBV5-1 to TRBJ2-2; 9 nucleotides agree with TRBD2. Looked up from germline, CDR1 is SGHRS and CDR2 is YFSETQ. This CDR3 comprises 16 residues. J gave up 5 bases and V 4 bases, and 9 bases lay outside the gene matches. The CDR3 loop is CASSTGTSSGTGELFF. The CDR3 nucleotides are TGCGCCAGCAGCACCGGGACTAGCTCCGGGACCGGGGAGCTGTTTTTT. The full variable domain, its missing parts supplied by reference TRBV5-1 and TRBJ2-2, is KAGVTQTPRYLIKTRGQQVTLSCSPISGHRSVSWYQQTPGQGLQFLFEYFSETQRNKGNFPGRFSGRQFSNSRSEMNVSTLELGDSALYLCASSTGTSSGTGELFFGEGSRLTVL.